This TCR beta chain was sequenced for a study of cytomegalovirus exposure and HLA in healthy donors. General study points: Cytomegalovirus-associated TCR beta chains were listed, numbering 164.

There are a few counts of this clone. What it binds is not known. The donors were in the approximately 110-subject validation cohort; that cohort was separate from the approximately 670-subject first cohort. There are 17 residues in the CDR3. J was trimmed by 2 bases and V by 5 bases; bases with no gene match: 13. CDR1 and CDR2 from the germline V gene are SEHNR and FQNEAQ (reference sequence). Produced via immunoSEQ multiplex PCR; TCRdb's table is partial and in-frame only. In the table there are fewer than 95,000 clones, approximately 88% of which are singletons. Sequencing was carried out using PBMCs. This chain links TRBV7-9 with TRBJ2-7; 9 positions agree with TRBD1. The TCR originated in a woman in her late teens or twenties in good health and CMV-seropositive. CDR3 protein: CASSRLRPDRGPYEQYF. The CDR3 DNA follows: TGTGCCAGCAGCCGCCTCCGTCCGGACAGGGGCCCCTACGAGCAGTACTTC.